A selection of T cell receptor beta chains follows, all from one sample in a study of T-cell reconstitution after alpha-beta-depleted transplantation in children. TCRdb re-analysed the PCR reads in MiXCR, keeping a single row per CDR3 protein. The sample yields just under 150,000 distinct CDR3 sequences, roughly 8.8% seen once. Sequencing was performed on PBMCs, mostly from graft donor cells, taken 180 days after TCRalphabeta/CD19-depleted stem cell transplant. The receptors derive from a female patient between 2 and 15 years old who had a stem cell transplant for congenital amegakaryocytic thrombocytopenia, so the T cells may come from the graft donor. The CDR3 runs from the conserved cysteine through the conserved F or W. Fields, in order: V gene, D gene, J gene, clone size, CDR3 protein, CDR3 DNA. A D gene is named only where the DNA matches it firmly. The size of a clone is reported for some rows only, either as once, few or many, or as a class for expanded clones.

TRBV12-3/TRBV12-4	TRBD2	TRBJ2-7	few	CASSLVSKGLVPYEQYF	TGTGCCAGCAGTTTAGTGTCCAAGGGACTAGTTCCCTACGAGCAGTACTTC
TRBV18	TRBD2	TRBJ2-5	few	CASSPPGGVRETQYF	TGTGCCAGCTCACCGCCGGGGGGGGTGAGAGAGACCCAGTACTTC
TRBV10-3	TRBD1	TRBJ2-7	many	CAIRAGTGTYEQYF	TGTGCCATCAGGGCCGGGACAGGCACCTACGAGCAGTACTTC
TRBV27	.	TRBJ2-7	many	CASSFYPGYEQYF	TGTGCCAGCAGTTTTTACCCAGGCTACGAGCAGTACTTC
TRBV29-1	TRBD2	TRBJ2-1	many	CSVEMGLAGGDSYNEQFF	TGCAGCGTTGAAATGGGACTAGCGGGAGGTGACTCCTACAATGAGCAGTTCTTC
TRBV29-1	.	TRBJ1-1	few	CSVGLGAGEWHTEAFF	TGCAGCGTTGGCCTGGGGGCAGGGGAATGGCACACTGAAGCTTTCTTT
TRBV18	.	TRBJ2-6	.	CASSPWTPSGANGLTF	TGTGCCAGCTCACCATGGACGCCGTCTGGGGCCAACGGCCTGACTTTC
TRBV6-1	.	TRBJ2-7	many	CASNQRGEQYF	TGTGCCAGCAATCAGCGAGGGGAGCAGTACTTC
TRBV20-1	.	TRBJ2-7	.	CSARDGNRVNEQYF	TGCAGTGCTAGAGACGGGAACAGGGTCAACGAGCAGTACTTC
TRBV5-1	TRBD2	TRBJ2-7	few	CASSWRGDSYEQYF	TGCGCCAGCAGCTGGCGGGGGGATTCCTACGAGCAGTACTTC
TRBV11-3	.	TRBJ2-1	many	CASSSPFPGHNEQFF	TGTGCCAGCAGCTCCCCTTTTCCCGGCCACAATGAGCAGTTCTTC
TRBV7-2	.	TRBJ1-2	many	CASSSHRQTAYGYTF	TGTGCCAGCAGCTCTCATCGGCAGACCGCCTATGGCTACACCTTC
TRBV14	.	TRBJ2-7	few	CASSQDSSRVPYEQYF	TGTGCCAGCAGCCAAGACAGCTCCCGGGTCCCCTACGAGCAGTACTTC
TRBV6-1	.	TRBJ1-2	many	CASSGGSRLGIYGYTF	TGTGCCAGCAGTGGGGGGTCCAGGCTTGGAATCTATGGCTACACCTTC
TRBV13	.	TRBJ2-7	many	CASSYGTSYEQYF	TGTGCCAGCAGCTATGGGACCTCCTACGAGCAGTACTTC
TRBV6-2/TRBV6-3	.	TRBJ2-7	.	CASSWNQGSYERYF	TGTGCCAGCAGTTGGAACCAGGGCTCCTACGAGCGGTACTTC
TRBV7-9	.	TRBJ1-5	few	CASSGESRNQPQHF	TGTGCCAGCAGCGGAGAATCTCGCAATCAGCCCCAGCATTTT
TRBV6-1	.	TRBJ2-6	many	CASSGLRSSGANVLTF	TGTGCCAGCAGCGGGCTCAGGTCTTCTGGGGCCAACGTCCTGACTTTC
TRBV3-1	.	TRBJ2-7	many	CASGLPYEQYF	TGTGCCAGCGGCCTTCCCTACGAGCAGTACTTC
TRBV12-3/TRBV12-4	TRBD2	TRBJ2-3	many	CASSSGGKGTDTQYF	TGTGCCAGCAGTTCGGGGGGAAAAGGCACAGATACGCAGTATTTT
TRBV5-1	.	TRBJ1-4	.	CASSLEGIQVEKLFF	TGCGCCAGCAGCTTGGAAGGGATTCAGGTGGAAAAACTGTTTTTT
TRBV20-1	TRBD2	TRBJ2-1	many	CSALPGLASYNEQFF	TGCAGTGCGCTGCCGGGACTAGCGTCCTACAATGAGCAGTTCTTC
TRBV5-1	TRBD2	TRBJ2-1	many	CASSAGLAGLNEQFF	TGCGCCAGCAGCGCAGGACTAGCGGGGCTGAATGAGCAGTTCTTC
TRBV7-9	.	TRBJ1-1	.	CASRTHQRRGNTEAFF	TGTGCCAGCCGAACCCACCAAAGACGGGGGAACACTGAAGCTTTCTTT
TRBV28	TRBD2	TRBJ2-3	.	CASSLSGTTDTQYF	TGTGCCAGCAGTTTAAGCGGGACCACAGATACGCAGTATTTT
TRBV28	.	TRBJ2-7	many	CASILIGSNEQYF	TGTGCCAGCATTCTGATCGGATCCAACGAGCAGTACTTC
TRBV28	TRBD1	TRBJ2-5	many	CASRVGDRPQETQYF	TGTGCCAGCAGAGTGGGGGACAGGCCCCAAGAGACCCAGTACTTC
TRBV20-1	TRBD2	TRBJ2-7	many	CSATSGSYEQYF	TGCAGTGCTACTAGCGGCTCCTACGAGCAGTACTTC
TRBV4-1	TRBD1	TRBJ2-7	many	CASSQVPGTGGGYEQYF	TGCGCCAGCAGCCAAGTGCCTGGGACAGGGGGCGGGTACGAGCAGTACTTC